A selection of T cell receptor beta chains follows, all from one sample in a study of beta chain features in type 1 diabetes. The method was immunoSEQ multiplex PCR; TCRdb's version includes in-frame clones alone and lacks a portion of them. The profile shows roughly 42,000 clones, about half of them singletons. Sequencing input: stem cell memory CD4+ T cells from blood. These receptor sequences come from a woman aged 25-40 years in good health. Each CDR3 is given with its conserved first and last residue. A D gene is named only where the DNA matches it firmly. Size is omitted from some rows. Given values are once, few, many or a class for expanded clones.

abundance	v_gene	d_gene	j_gene	CDR3aa	CDR3nt
few	TRBV27	TRBD2	TRBJ2-5	CASSSRTRGTQETQYF	TGTGCCAGCAGTTCTCGGACGCGGGGGACCCAAGAGACCCAGTACTTC
.	TRBV7-6	.	TRBJ2-1	CASSLETGMVWNEQFF	TGTGCCAGCAGCTTAGAAACAGGGATGGTTTGGAATGAGCAGTTCTTC
.	TRBV9	.	TRBJ2-5	CASSASRALGETQYF	TGTGCCAGCAGCGCCTCGAGGGCTCTTGGAGAGACCCAGTACTTC
.	TRBV5-1	TRBD1	TRBJ2-7	CASSILDRGQEQYF	TGCGCCAGCAGCATCCTCGACAGGGGGCAGGAGCAGTACTTC
few	TRBV30	.	TRBJ1-2	CAWRVRIAAGSGYTF	TGTGCCTGGAGAGTTAGAATCGCTGCGGGAAGTGGCTACACCTTC
.	TRBV2	TRBD2	TRBJ2-3	CASRLLAGGTTDTQYF	TGTGCCAGCAGACTACTAGCGGGAGGTACCACAGATACGCAGTATTTT
few	TRBV11-2	.	TRBJ2-6	CASSLVRSGANVLTF	TGTGCCAGCAGCTTAGTCCGCTCTGGGGCCAACGTCCTGACTTTC
.	TRBV5-4	.	TRBJ2-7	CASSLGQVYEQYF	TGTGCCAGCAGCTTGGGACAAGTCTACGAGCAGTACTTC
few	TRBV11-2	TRBD2	TRBJ2-4	CASSRGLAGAGVKNIQYF	TGTGCCAGCAGCCGCGGACTAGCGGGAGCGGGCGTCAAAAACATTCAGTACTTC
once	TRBV9	.	TRBJ2-3	CASSPKGSTDTQYF	TGTGCCAGCAGCCCGAAGGGGAGCACAGATACGCAGTATTTT
few	TRBV15	.	TRBJ1-5	CATSTAREQPQHF	TGTGCCACCAGCACCGCCCGGGAACAGCCCCAGCATTTT
.	TRBV19	TRBD1	TRBJ2-7	CASSPKDRLVPPYEQYF	TGTGCCAGTAGTCCCAAGGACAGGTTGGTTCCGCCCTACGAGCAGTACTTC
.	TRBV5-1	TRBD2	TRBJ2-1	CASRRTSGHNEQFF	TGCGCCAGCAGACGGACTAGCGGACACAATGAGCAGTTCTTC
.	TRBV7-9	TRBD1	TRBJ1-3	CASSRQGSGNTIYF	TGTGCCAGCAGCCGACAGGGTTCTGGAAACACCATATATTTT
.	TRBV6-5	TRBD2	TRBJ2-3	CASSYSSGNTDTQYF	TGTGCCAGCAGTTACTCTAGCGGGAACACAGATACGCAGTATTTT
.	TRBV5-1	TRBD2	TRBJ2-7	CASRPSGRAYEQYF	TGCGCCAGCAGACCTAGCGGGAGGGCCTACGAGCAGTACTTC
.	TRBV4-3	.	TRBJ1-5	CASSNGGRGAQHF	TGCGCCAGCAGCAACGGGGGACGGGGAGCCCAGCATTTT
few	TRBV30	.	TRBJ1-4	CACARGFEEKLFF	TGTGCCTGCGCGCGCGGTTTCGAGGAAAAACTGTTTTTT
.	TRBV10-3	TRBD1	TRBJ2-5	CAISESKGQGNGETQYF	TGTGCCATCAGTGAGTCGAAGGGACAGGGGAACGGGGAGACCCAGTACTTC
.	TRBV18	TRBD1	TRBJ1-6	CASSPFLASGGQGGHSPLHF	TGTGCCAGCTCACCATTTCTGGCAAGTGGAGGACAGGGAGGTCATTCACCCCTCCACTTT
few	TRBV7-3	.	TRBJ2-6	CASSLTGTGANVLTF	TGTGCCAGCAGCCTTACAGGGACTGGGGCCAACGTCCTGACTTTC
.	TRBV7-2	TRBD1	TRBJ2-1	CASSKRTGGHSEQFF	TGTGCCAGCAGCAAGAGGACAGGGGGTCATTCTGAGCAGTTCTTC
.	TRBV5-4	TRBD2	TRBJ2-1	CAIRTSGRQSYNEQFF	TGTGCCATCAGGACTAGCGGGAGACAGTCCTACAATGAGCAGTTCTTC
.	TRBV6-1	.	TRBJ2-5	CASRRIETQYF	TGTGCCAGCAGGAGGATCGAGACCCAGTACTTC
few	TRBV18	TRBD2	TRBJ2-7	CASSGASGGLSYEQYF	TGTGCCAGCTCCGGGGCTAGCGGGGGCCTCTCCTACGAGCAGTACTTC
.	TRBV19	TRBD2	TRBJ2-7	CASSVTSGNSYEQYF	TGTGCCAGTAGTGTTACTAGCGGAAACTCCTACGAGCAGTACTTC
.	TRBV29-1	TRBD1	TRBJ2-3	CSVEFRGLYTQYF	TGCAGCGTTGAATTCAGGGGGCTTTATACGCAGTATTTT
.	TRBV7-7	.	TRBJ2-1	CASSSDYYNEQFF	TGTGCTAGCAGCTCGGACTACTACAATGAGCAGTTCTTC
few	TRBV18	TRBD1	TRBJ2-1	CASSPSLDRGINEQFF	TGTGCCAGCTCACCGTCTCTGGACAGGGGAATCAATGAGCAGTTCTTC
.	TRBV7-2	TRBD1	TRBJ1-2	CASESGTGAPRGYGYTF	TGTGCCAGCGAATCCGGGACAGGGGCTCCTCGGGGCTATGGCTACACCTTC
.	TRBV4-1	.	TRBJ1-5	CASSQLRGNNQPQHF	TGCGCCAGCAGCCAACTGCGAGGAAACAATCAGCCCCAGCATTTT
.	TRBV11-1	.	TRBJ2-2	CASSPQRWELFF	TGTGCCAGCAGCCCCCAGCGGTGGGAGCTGTTTTTT
few	TRBV5-4	TRBD2	TRBJ2-3	CASSGRERGSTDTQYF	TGTGCCAGCAGCGGCCGGGAGCGGGGGAGCACAGATACGCAGTATTTT
.	TRBV7-9	.	TRBJ1-1	CASSSDSTKIRLEGAFF	TGTGCCAGCAGCTCCGACAGCACCAAAATACGGTTGGAGGGAGCTTTCTTT
.	TRBV4-2	.	TRBJ2-5	CASSQRPSTGTPYQETQYF	TGTGCCAGCAGCCAAAGACCCTCTACCGGGACACCGTACCAAGAGACCCAGTACTTC
.	TRBV9	.	TRBJ2-4	CASSPRQEQNIQYF	TGTGCCAGCAGCCCCCGACAGGAACAAAACATTCAGTACTTC
once	TRBV28	.	TRBJ2-2	CASSRNTGELFF	TGTGCCAGCAGTCGGAACACCGGGGAGCTGTTTTTT
.	TRBV28	TRBD1	TRBJ2-5	CASSDRDRGETQYF	TGTGCCAGCAGCGACCGGGACAGGGGAGAGACCCAGTACTTC
.	TRBV29-1	.	TRBJ2-7	CSVARQGGKEQYF	TGCAGCGTTGCACGTCAGGGAGGAAAAGAGCAGTACTTC
.	TRBV28	.	TRBJ2-7	CASSLSGPPEQYF	TGTGCCAGCAGTTTATCTGGGCCCCCCGAGCAGTACTTC
.	TRBV2	TRBD2	TRBJ2-3	CASASRGGRGDTQYF	TGTGCCAGCGCCTCGCGGGGGGGGCGTGGAGATACGCAGTATTTT
.	TRBV15	.	TRBJ2-2	CATSRDQAGELFF	TGTGCCACCAGCAGAGATCAGGCCGGGGAGCTGTTTTTT
.	TRBV4-3	TRBD2	TRBJ2-3	CASSQEGAGVTDTQYF	TGCGCCAGCAGCCAAGAAGGAGCGGGAGTCACAGATACGCAGTATTTT
.	TRBV18	TRBD1	TRBJ1-1	CASSPAGGLAFF	TGTGCCAGCTCACCAGCAGGGGGCTTGGCTTTCTTT
.	TRBV4-3	TRBD1	TRBJ1-6	CASSQLSTGENSPLHF	TGCGCCAGCAGCCAACTATCGACAGGGGAAAATTCACCCCTCCACTTT
.	TRBV5-1	.	TRBJ2-1	CASSSGGRGNEQFF	TGCGCCAGCAGCTCGGGGGGTAGGGGGAATGAGCAGTTCTTC
.	TRBV2	TRBD2	TRBJ2-1	CASSGRTSRNEQFF	TGTGCCAGCAGCGGGCGGACTAGCCGCAATGAGCAGTTCTTC
few	TRBV7-3	TRBD2	TRBJ2-1	CASSRGLAGATEQFF	TGTGCCAGCAGCCGGGGACTAGCGGGAGCGACTGAGCAGTTCTTC
few	TRBV30	TRBD1	TRBJ1-1	CAWSPGTGITEAFF	TGTGCCTGGAGTCCCGGGACAGGGATCACTGAAGCTTTCTTT
.	TRBV7-8	TRBD2	TRBJ2-5	CASSLEPSGSRRETQYF	TGTGCCAGCAGCTTAGAACCTAGCGGGAGCCGTCGAGAGACCCAGTACTTC
.	TRBV7-2	.	TRBJ1-6	CASSLPRVNSPLHF	TGTGCCAGCAGCTTACCCAGGGTTAATTCACCCCTCCACTTT
.	TRBV6-5	.	TRBJ2-7	CASSYSGSSYEQYF	TGTGCCAGCAGTTACTCCGGGTCCTCCTACGAGCAGTACTTC
once	TRBV5-1	.	TRBJ2-1	CASASGGLGYNEQFF	TGCGCCAGCGCCTCAGGGGGGTTGGGATACAATGAGCAGTTCTTC
.	TRBV7-8	TRBD2	TRBJ2-2	CASTLVVAGDTGELFF	TGTGCCAGCACTCTAGTAGTAGCGGGAGACACCGGGGAGCTGTTTTTT
once	TRBV18	.	TRBJ2-7	CASSPSGTIYEQYF	TGTGCCAGCTCACCTTCCGGGACAATCTACGAGCAGTACTTC
few	TRBV6-6	.	TRBJ2-2	CASSYSLDSGELFF	TGTGCCAGCAGTTACTCACTAGATTCTGGGGAGCTGTTTTTT
once	TRBV6-5	.	TRBJ1-5	CASSSHGSNQPQHF	TGTGCCAGCAGTTCCCACGGTAGCAATCAGCCCCAGCATTTT
.	TRBV2	TRBD1	TRBJ2-7	CASSGDRVVRSSYEQYF	TGTGCCAGCAGCGGGGACAGGGTGGTTCGGAGCTCCTACGAGCAGTACTTC
few	TRBV4-2	.	TRBJ1-2	CASSQDTRVQGNYGYTF	TGTGCCAGCAGCCAAGATACCAGGGTCCAGGGGAACTATGGCTACACCTTC